A single sample gave rise to the 6 T cell receptor beta chains below, sequenced in a study of control samples from healthy donors and cancer patients (dated by TCRdb to between 2020 and 2021). Library method: the immunoSEQ multiplex PCR assay. In its TCRdb copy, this immuneACCESS table keeps in-frame sequences only and misses some clones. Where compared with another copy, unresolved V genes explain less than half of these, and the others have no known cause. The sample yields about 120,000 clones; 92% were counted once. 0.5% to 0.7% of the sample is taken by the ten largest. The specimen sequenced was PBMCs. All receptors derive from a man at least 80 years old with head and neck cancer.

The J gene is TRBJ1-5, the V gene TRBV21-1. TRBV21-1 is given as a pseudogene. This CDR3 has 14 residues. CDR3 nucleotide sequence: TGTGCCAGCAGCAAAGCCCGCTCGAACCAGCCCCAGCATTTT. Translated: CASSKARSNQPQHF.

The V and J genes are TRBV9 and TRBJ2-1; 8 bases are shared with TRBD2. Germline V gives CDR1 SGDLS, CDR2 YYNGEE. Trimming at V came to 4 bases and at J to 14 bases, leaving 17 bases not matched to a gene. This CDR3 region has 15 residues. The CDR3 loop reads CASSLGGLGFSGKFF. CDR3 nucleotides: TGTGCCAGCAGCCTGGGGGGACTAGGGTTCTCAGGAAAGTTCTTC.

CDR3 nucleotide sequence: TGTGCCTGGAAATTTCGGGGGGCCTACAATGAGCAGTTCTTC. Translating gives CAWKFRGAYNEQFF. The chain recombines TRBV30 with TRBJ2-1; 7 positions match TRBD2. Trimming at V came to 4 bases and at J to 2 bases, leaving 5 bases not matched to a gene. The CDR3 spans 14 residues. Germline CDR1 and CDR2: GTSNPN and SVGIG (reference sequence).

The chain combines TRBV4-3 with TRBJ2-7; 7 bases line up with TRBD1. Germline CDR1 is LGHNA and CDR2 is YSLEER. The CDR3 contains 16 residues. Trimming at V came to 0 bases and at J to 0 bases, leaving 5 bases not matched to a gene. CDR3 region: CASSQDRTGSSYEQYF. For the CDR3, the DNA is TGCGCCAGCAGCCAAGATAGGACAGGAAGCTCCTACGAGCAGTACTTC.

As for this clone: An end of the junction does not agree with germline; a read error may underlie this. The chain joins TRBV6-1 to TRBJ2-4; 9 positions agree with TRBD1. Germline loops: CDR1 MNHNS, CDR2 SASEGT. This CDR3 is built from 13 residues. CDR3 nucleotide sequence: TGTGCCAGCAGTGAAGTTCGCCCTGGGACAGGGTCATTC. Protein sequence: CASSEVRPGTGSF.

The chain uses TRBV10-2 and TRBJ1-1, with a weak D call TRBD1 (5 bases). Germline V lookup: CDR1 WSHSY, CDR2 SAAADI. Trimming took 0 bases from V and 3 from J, leaving 8 bases between them. This CDR3 has 14 residues. The CDR3 bases are TGCGCCAGCAGTGAGTCGGGGGGGGACACTGAAGCTTTCTTT. Amino acids: CASSESGGDTEAFF.